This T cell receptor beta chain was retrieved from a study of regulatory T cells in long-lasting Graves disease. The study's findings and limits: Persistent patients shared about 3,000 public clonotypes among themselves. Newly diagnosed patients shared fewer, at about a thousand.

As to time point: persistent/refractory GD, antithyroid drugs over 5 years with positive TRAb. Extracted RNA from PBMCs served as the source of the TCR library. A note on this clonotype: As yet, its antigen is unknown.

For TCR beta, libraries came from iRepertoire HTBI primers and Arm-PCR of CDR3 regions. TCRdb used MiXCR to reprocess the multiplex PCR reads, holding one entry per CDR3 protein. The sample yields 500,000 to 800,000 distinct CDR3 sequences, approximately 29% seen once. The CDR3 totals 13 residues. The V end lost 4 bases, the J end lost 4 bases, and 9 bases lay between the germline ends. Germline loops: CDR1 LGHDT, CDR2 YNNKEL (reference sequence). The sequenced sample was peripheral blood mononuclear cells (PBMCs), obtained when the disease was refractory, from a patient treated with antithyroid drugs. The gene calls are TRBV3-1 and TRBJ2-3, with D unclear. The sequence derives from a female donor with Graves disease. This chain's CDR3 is CASSPQGADTQYF. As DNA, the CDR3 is TGTGCCAGCAGCCCCCAAGGTGCAGATACGCAGTATTTT.